Listed below are T cell receptor beta chains from one sample, sequenced in a study of beta chain features in type 1 diabetes. Using immunoSEQ multiplex PCR, the repertoire was profiled, and TCRdb retains in-frame clones only, with some absent. This table has around 200,000 clones, 10% to 15% appearing once. The sequenced material came from central memory CD4+ T cells from blood. Receptors originate from a woman aged 18 to 35 in good health. Each CDR3 is given with its conserved first and last residue. Each record gives: CDR3 length, V gene, D gene, clone size, J gene, CDR3 protein, CDR3 DNA. D genes are given only for firm matches. Not all rows give a size; the values are once, few, many and, for expanded clones, a class.

CDR3 length: 15
V gene: TRBV18
D gene: .
clone size: few
J gene: TRBJ2-3
CDR3 protein: CASSPRRGRADTQYF
CDR3 DNA: TGTGCCAGCTCACCACGTCGTGGCAGGGCGGATACGCAGTATTTT

CDR3 length: 17
V gene: TRBV2
D gene: .
clone size: few
J gene: TRBJ2-1
CDR3 protein: CASSRNGAASSYNEQFF
CDR3 DNA: TGTGCCAGCAGCCGGAATGGGGCGGCGAGCTCCTACAATGAGCAGTTCTTC

CDR3 length: 14
V gene: TRBV19
D gene: TRBD1
clone size: .
J gene: TRBJ1-1
CDR3 protein: CASRDPGGGTEAFF
CDR3 DNA: TGTGCCAGTAGGGACCCAGGGGGAGGTACTGAAGCTTTCTTT

CDR3 length: 15
V gene: TRBV19
D gene: .
clone size: many
J gene: TRBJ2-2
CDR3 protein: CASSMGAGFVGELFF
CDR3 DNA: TGTGCCAGTAGTATGGGGGCAGGGTTTGTCGGGGAGCTGTTTTTT

CDR3 length: 14
V gene: TRBV30
D gene: .
clone size: few
J gene: TRBJ2-7
CDR3 protein: CAWSVGLTGYEQYF
CDR3 DNA: TGTGCCTGGAGTGTAGGGCTGACAGGCTACGAGCAGTACTTC

CDR3 length: 16
V gene: TRBV28
D gene: TRBD2
clone size: few
J gene: TRBJ2-3
CDR3 protein: CASSPQLAGGTDTQYF
CDR3 DNA: TGTGCCAGCAGTCCCCAACTAGCGGGAGGGACAGATACGCAGTATTTT

CDR3 length: 15
V gene: TRBV28
D gene: TRBD1
clone size: .
J gene: TRBJ1-5
CDR3 protein: CASSEGDRGNQPQHF
CDR3 DNA: TGTGCCAGCAGTGAAGGGGACAGGGGCAATCAGCCCCAGCATTTT

CDR3 length: 13
V gene: TRBV2
D gene: .
clone size: few
J gene: TRBJ2-7
CDR3 protein: CASTAGTRYEQYF
CDR3 DNA: TGTGCCAGCACCGCCGGGACTCGCTACGAGCAGTACTTC

CDR3 length: 16
V gene: TRBV7-9
D gene: .
clone size: few
J gene: TRBJ2-6
CDR3 protein: CASSFPRGSGANVLTF
CDR3 DNA: TGTGCCAGCAGCTTTCCCAGGGGCTCTGGGGCCAACGTCCTGACTTTC

CDR3 length: 15
V gene: TRBV19
D gene: TRBD1
clone size: few
J gene: TRBJ2-7
CDR3 protein: CATAPPGQSSYEQYF
CDR3 DNA: TGTGCCACCGCTCCACCGGGACAGAGCTCCTACGAGCAGTACTTC

CDR3 length: 15
V gene: TRBV10-3
D gene: TRBD2
clone size: .
J gene: TRBJ2-7
CDR3 protein: CAISESGLAPYEQYF
CDR3 DNA: TGTGCCATCAGTGAGTCAGGACTAGCACCTTACGAGCAGTACTTC

CDR3 length: 14
V gene: TRBV13
D gene: TRBD2
clone size: few
J gene: TRBJ2-2
CDR3 protein: CASSRTSTHGELFF
CDR3 DNA: TGTGCCAGCAGCAGGACTAGCACACACGGGGAGCTGTTTTTT

CDR3 length: 13
V gene: TRBV5-1
D gene: .
clone size: .
J gene: TRBJ2-7
CDR3 protein: CASSLVGQYEQYF
CDR3 DNA: TGCGCCAGCAGCCTTGTCGGACAGTACGAGCAGTACTTC

CDR3 length: 15
V gene: TRBV28
D gene: TRBD1
clone size: few
J gene: TRBJ2-1
CDR3 protein: CASREPGQGHNEQFF
CDR3 DNA: TGTGCCAGCAGGGAACCGGGACAGGGACACAATGAGCAGTTCTTC